This T cell receptor beta chain was sequenced for a study of blood T cell repertoires in COVID-19. About the research overall: COVID-19 samples, acute and convalescent, were from the United States, Italy and Spain. In each case, the material was cDNA or gDNA derived from T cells, B-cell-depleted T cells, or PBMCs.

Germline CDR1 is SGHTA and CDR2 is FQGNSA. The CDR3 extends over 15 amino acids. V lost 1 base, J lost 2 bases, and 8 bases lay in between. Original analysis: Counts of nucleated cells, estimated from reference gene primer amplification, were obtained. Sequenced by immunoSEQ multiplex PCR; TCRdb stores in-frame clones only, minus some. The DNA was the basis for D and trimming; V, J and clone size are from that table. This sample has fewer than 110,000 clones, with over 80% found just once. The sequencing input was peripheral blood. The receptor was derived from a man aged 50-59 years with active COVID-19. The gene calls are TRBV7-2 and TRBJ2-2; D is undetermined. The CDR3 region is CASSLELHNTGELFF. Here the CDR3 DNA reads TGTGCCAGCAGCTTAGAGTTACACAACACCGGGGAGCTGTTTTTT.